This passage covers 15 T cell receptor beta chains from one sample sequenced in a study of T cells after yellow fever vaccination. TCRdb recomputed calls from the 5' RACE reads with MiXCR, one row per CDR3 protein. The table has about 210,000 distinct CDR3 sequences, approximately 3.2% seen once. The sample here was CD4+ T cells sorted from PBMCs, taken 10 days after the yellow fever booster vaccination. The receptors stem from a young man who received the YFV17D yellow fever vaccine.

The sample holds a few counts of this clonotype. V and J are TRBV6-5 and TRBJ2-4; 13 nucleotides align to TRBD2. The CDR3 extends over 16 amino acids. Trimming cost V 0 bases and J 10 bases; bases outside gene matches: 6. Germline assignment: CDR1 MNHEY and CDR2 SVGAGI. The CDR3, as DNA: TGTGCCAGCAGTTACTCGGGAACGGGACTAGCGGGGATTCAGTACTTC. Its translation: CASSYSGTGLAGIQYF.

This clonotype appeared a few times. The V gene is TRBV18, the J gene TRBJ2-7, with 14 bases fitting TRBD2. V gave up 6 bases and J gave up 6 bases; unmatched junction bases: 16. CDR3 size: 18 residues. The germline V gene has CDR1 KGHSH and CDR2 LQKENI. The CDR3 protein is CASSFGTSGGGVSREQYV. The CDR3 coding sequence is TGTGCCAGCTCGTTTGGGACTAGCGGGGGAGGAGTCTCGCGCGAGCAGTACGTC.

The chain recombines TRBV2 with TRBJ2-1; D assignment may be TRBD1 or TRBD2 (5 bases each). Germline CDR1 reads SNHLY; CDR2 reads FYNNEI. V was cut by 6 bases and J by 14 bases, with 17 bases left in between. This CDR3 comprises 12 residues. The chain's CDR3 is CASSLRQGEEFF. The DNA of the CDR3 is TGTGCCAGCAGCCTCCGGCAGGGAGAGGAGTTCTTC.

This clonotype was recorded many times. The chain recombines TRBV5-1 with TRBJ2-2; a possible D gene is TRBD2 (5 bases). Germline V gives CDR1 SGHRS, CDR2 YFSETQ. The CDR3 contains 14 residues. The V gene lost 4 bases and the J gene lost 4 bases, with 11 bases spanning the gap. CDR3 sequence (DNA): TGCGCCAGCAGCCCCGGGGTGTCCACCGGGGAGCTGTTTTTT. It is translated as CASSPGVSTGELFF.

At least ten counts were recorded for this clonotype. The chain links TRBV27 to TRBJ1-2; D unresolved. The CDR3 has 15 amino acids. Trimming stripped 0 bases from V and 4 bases from J, with 12 bases between. In germline, CDR1 is MNHEY, CDR2 SMNVEV (reference sequence). CDR3 region: CASSLSPGATYGYTF. In DNA form, the CDR3 reads TGTGCCAGCAGTTTATCGCCGGGAGCCACCTATGGCTACACCTTC.

This chain uses TRBV2 with TRBJ1-4; TRBD1 aligns across 8 bases. CDR1 and CDR2 (germline): SNHLY, FYNNEI. CDR3 length: 14 residues. V gave up 5 bases and J gave up 7 bases; unmatched junction bases: 6. CDR3 nucleotides: TGTGCCAGCAGTAACAGGGGGTTGAGTGAAAAACTGTTTTTT. It is translated as CASSNRGLSEKLFF.

This clonotype was seen only a few times. The chain has TRBV12-3 or TRBV12-4 and TRBJ2-1; 13 bases line up with TRBD2. With V trimmed by 5 bases and J by 4 bases, 8 bases remained unmatched. The CDR3 is 17 amino acids. CDR3 nucleotide sequence: TGTGCCAGCAGTCTTAGACTAGCGGGGGGATCTTACAATGAGCAGTTCTTC. This translates into CASSLRLAGGSYNEQFF.

This clonotype was counted at least ten times. This chain links TRBV7-2 with TRBJ1-4; D not resolved. There are 16 residues in the CDR3. V was cut by 3 bases and J by 0 bases, with 11 bases left in between. Looked up from germline, CDR1 is SGHTA and CDR2 is FQGNSA. The CDR3 region has the DNA TGTGCCAGCAGCTTTCGGTGGTCCTCAACTAATGAAAAACTGTTTTTT. Its protein is CASSFRWSSTNEKLFF.

This clonotype was observed many times. The CDR3 region has the DNA TGCGCCAGCAGAGTCGGGGACAACAATGAGCAGTTCTTC. It specifies CASRVGDNNEQFF. The chain couples TRBV5-1 to TRBJ2-1; tentatively, D is TRBD1 (6 bases). The CDR3 extends over 13 amino acids. V lost 5 bases to trimming and J lost 5 bases, with 11 bases between them. Germline-derived CDR1 and CDR2 are SGHRS and YFSETQ. Combining the CDR3 with reference TRBV5-1 and TRBJ2-1 gives the whole variable domain KAGVTQTPRYLIKTRGQQVTLSCSPISGHRSVSWYQQTPGQGLQFLFEYFSETQRNKGNFPGRFSGRQFSNSRSEMNVSTLELGDSALYLCASRVGDNNEQFFGPGTRLTVL.

In its sample, this clonotype was seen many times. The V call is TRBV6-2 or TRBV6-3, the J call TRBJ2-7; tentative D call: TRBD1 (6 bases). Germline V gene lookup returns CDR1 MNHEY and CDR2 SVGEGT. Trimming removed 6 bases at V and 0 bases at J, with 15 bases between. The CDR3 consists of 15 residues. The DNA of the CDR3 is TGTGCCAGCAGCCGATCCGGGACACCCTCCTACGAGCAGTACTTC. As protein: CASSRSGTPSYEQYF.

Ten or more counts support this clonotype. The J gene is TRBJ2-7, the V gene TRBV6-5; D not certain. Germline V CDR1 and CDR2: MNHEY, SVGAGI. V lost 5 bases and J lost 7, with 12 bases in between. This CDR3 contains 12 residues. The CDR3 DNA sequence: TGTGCCAGCAGTACCCCCCCAGATGAGCAGTACTTC. It is translated as CASSTPPDEQYF.

Many counts were recorded for this clonotype. The gene calls are TRBV24-1 and TRBJ2-1; 7 positions match TRBD2. The CDR3 loop spans 14 amino acids. The V and J ends lost 5 bases and 10 bases, in that order; junction bases with no gene match: 10. The germline V gene encodes CDR1 KGHDR and CDR2 SFDVKD. CDR3 bases: TGTGCCACCAGTGGTACAGTCGGGGAGGGGGAGCAGTTCTTC. Amino acid sequence: CATSGTVGEGEQFF.

This clonotype was counted only a few times. The chain carries TRBV7-2 and TRBJ1-1; TRBD1 matches at 7 bases. CDR3 length: 14 amino acids. Germline V gene lookup returns CDR1 SGHTA and CDR2 FQGNSA. J gave up 11 bases and V 1 base, and 10 bases lay outside the gene matches. CDR3 nucleotides: TGTGCCAGCAGCTTAGATAGAGGGACAGTGCTGGCTTTCTTT. This encodes CASSLDRGTVLAFF.

Many counts were recorded for this clonotype. The CDR3 nucleotides read TGTGCCAGCTCACCTCCTGGAGCGGGGGGCAATGAGCAGTTCTTC. Translated: CASSPPGAGGNEQFF. The chain links TRBV18 to TRBJ2-1, with 9 bases matching TRBD2. This CDR3 is 15 amino acids long. The V gene end was trimmed by 3 bases and the J gene end by 6 bases; junction bases not matched to a gene: 6. Per germline, CDR1 KGHSH and CDR2 LQKENI.

This clonotype has ten or more counts. Written as DNA, the CDR3 is TGTGCCAGCAGTTTGAGGGAGGACTCCTACGAGCAGTACTTC. Translated, it gives CASSLREDSYEQYF. The chain couples TRBV12-3 or TRBV12-4 to TRBJ2-7, with D perhaps matching TRBD2 (6 bases). Trimming cost V 3 bases and J 0 bases, with 9 bases left between them. The CDR3 consists of 14 residues.